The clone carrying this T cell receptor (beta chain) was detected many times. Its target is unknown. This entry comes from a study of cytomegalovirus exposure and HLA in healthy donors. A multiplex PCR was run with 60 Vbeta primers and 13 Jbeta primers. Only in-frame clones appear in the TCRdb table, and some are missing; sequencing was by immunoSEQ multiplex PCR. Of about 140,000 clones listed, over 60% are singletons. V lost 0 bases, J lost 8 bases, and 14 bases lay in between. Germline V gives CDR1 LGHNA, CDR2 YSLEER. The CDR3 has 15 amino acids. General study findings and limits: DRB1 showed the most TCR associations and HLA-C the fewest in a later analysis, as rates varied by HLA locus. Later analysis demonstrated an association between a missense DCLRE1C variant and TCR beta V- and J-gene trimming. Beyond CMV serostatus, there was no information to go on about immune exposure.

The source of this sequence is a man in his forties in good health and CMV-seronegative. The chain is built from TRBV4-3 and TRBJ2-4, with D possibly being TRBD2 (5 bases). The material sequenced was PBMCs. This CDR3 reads CASSQDRLPEDIQYF. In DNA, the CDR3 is TGCGCCAGCAGCCAAGATCGGCTCCCGGAGGACATTCAGTACTTC.